Shown below are 8 T cell receptor beta chains from a single sample sequenced in a study of blood T cell repertoires in COVID-19. Data came from immunoSEQ multiplex PCR; TCRdb stores just in-frame clones and leaves some out. The sample records 150,000 to 200,000 clones, 70% to 90% being singletons. The specimen sequenced was peripheral blood. The receptors derive from a woman in her sixties with COVID-19, enrolled during active disease.

The J gene is TRBJ2-7, the V gene TRBV29-1, with 8 bases lining up with TRBD1. Germline CDR1 reads SQVTM; CDR2 reads ANQGSEA. V lost 6 bases to trimming and J lost 2 bases; unmatched junction nucleotides: 3. CDR3 length equals 12 residues. In DNA form, the CDR3 reads TGCAGCGTACAGACAGGGGCCTACGAGCAGTACTTC. The encoded protein is CSVQTGAYEQYF.

The chain recombines TRBV11-2 with TRBJ2-7, with D perhaps matching TRBD1 (6 bases). The CDR3 extends over 13 amino acids. Germline V gives CDR1 SGHAT, CDR2 FQNNGV. The ends were cut back, 2 bases at V and 4 bases at J, with 9 bases in the middle. In nucleotides, the CDR3 is TGTGCCAGCAGCTTAAACAGGGATTACGAGCAGTACTTC. It encodes CASSLNRDYEQYF.

The J gene is TRBJ2-7, the V gene TRBV12-3 or TRBV12-4, with 8 bases lining up with TRBD2. This CDR3 comprises 13 residues. J lost 6 bases, V lost 4 bases, and 5 bases had no gene match. CDR3 amino acids: CASSSGTRSEQYF. CDR3 DNA: TGTGCCAGCAGTTCCGGGACTAGAAGCGAGCAGTACTTC.

J is TRBJ2-3 and V is TRBV13, with 14 bases lining up with TRBD2. V trimming: 6 bases; J trimming: 1 base; junction bases outside the gene matches: 9. CDR1 and CDR2 (germline): PRHDT, FYEKMQ (reference sequence). This CDR3 contains 18 residues. CDR3 nucleotides: TGTGCCAGCAGAAGGACTAGCGGGAGGTGGAAGGGCACAGATACGCAGTATTTT. Protein: CASRRTSGRWKGTDTQYF.

This clone was recorded a few times. The chain recombines TRBV2 with TRBJ2-7, with D unresolved. There are 10 residues in the CDR3. Between the trimmed V and J ends, which lost 4 bases and 7 bases, there was a span of 5 bases. The germline gives CDR1 SNHLY, CDR2 FYNNEI. DNA for the CDR3: TGTGCCAGCAGTGGGCGGGAGCAGTACTTC. Amino acid sequence: CASSGREQYF. The full variable domain, rest sourced from reference TRBV2 and TRBJ2-7, is EPEVTQTPSHQVTQMGQEVILRCVPISNHLYFYWYRQILGQKVEFLVSFYNNEISEKSEIFDDQFSVERPDGSNFTLKIRSTKLEDSAMYFCASSGREQYFGPGTRLTVT.

This chain links TRBV5-6 with TRBJ1-3, with D unclear. The CDR3 covers 16 residues. Looked up from germline, CDR1 is SGHDT and CDR2 is YYEEEE. The ends were cut back, 1 base at V and 1 base at J, with 12 bases in the middle. The CDR3 reads CASSLRLSRSGNTIYF. CDR3 sequence (DNA): TGTGCCAGCAGCTTGAGACTCTCTCGGTCTGGAAACACCATATATTTT.

The chain links TRBV19 to TRBJ1-3; D is unresolved. There are 15 residues in the CDR3. Deletions cut 1 base from V and 3 bases from J, with 10 bases between. Germline lookup yields CDR1 LNHDA and CDR2 SQIVND (reference sequence). DNA for the CDR3: TGTGCCAGTAGTATAGCCGACGGGTTTGGAAACACCATATATTTT. Its translation is CASSIADGFGNTIYF.

The chain combines TRBV13 with TRBJ1-4, with a weak D call TRBD1 (6 bases). The germline gives CDR1 PRHDT, CDR2 FYEKMQ (reference sequence). Between the trimmed V and J ends, which lost 5 bases and 6 bases, there was a span of 19 bases. The CDR3 loop spans 16 amino acids. CDR3 DNA: TGTGCCAGCAGCCCCCTCCCGACCCAGGGGCATGAAAAACTGTTTTTT. Protein: CASSPLPTQGHEKLFF.